This T cell receptor (beta chain) emerged from a study of blood T cell repertoires in COVID-19 (dated by TCRdb to the early 2020s). Looking at the study overall: Samples covering the acute and convalescent phases of COVID-19 were provided by collaborators in the United States, Italy and Spain. The prospective study material was composed of cDNA or gDNA derived from T cells, B-cell-depleted T cells, or PBMCs. Deeply sampled blood TCRbeta repertoires from subjects exposed to, actively infected with, or recovered from COVID-19 were included in the dataset. A freely available public database, intended as a resource for researchers studying the immune response to SARS-CoV-2, is where the repertoires were released. The samples were drawn from two sources: the first 160 participants of the ongoing ImmuneRACE study, and 1,000 to 1,500 subjects contributed by 6 global collaborators. Nearly every sample came with metadata listing a de-identified subject ID, COVID-19 status, age in years and sex. Where HLA class I and class II types were available, the types were taken from metadata supplied by the sample provider, not from assay-based typing. The paper as a whole reports these results and caveats: The quantity of clinical and demographic metadata differed by source and by participant and was supplied without curation.

Cut back by 0 bases and 7 bases, the V and J ends lie 13 bases apart. CDR1 is given as SGHDN and CDR2 as FVKESK, both from the germline V gene. The CDR3 starts with the cysteine, ends with the phenylalanine, and has 16 residues. Of all the DNA, just the CDR3 is kept, 48 bases in frame from base 1. TCRbeta CDR3 regions were amplified from genomic DNA by means of the immunoSEQ Assay, a bias-controlled multiplex PCR. Processing in the source paper ran as follows. Nucleated cell counts per sample were estimated from amplification of reference gene primers within the assay. Sequence reads were collapsed and filtered to measure the absolute abundance of every unique TCRbeta CDR3 rearrangement. For each sample, productive Simpson clonality was calculated as the square root of Simpson's diversity index over productive rearrangements. The immuneACCESS repertoire file appears here via TCRdb, limited to in-frame rearrangements. These files lack a portion of the clones; in checked studies, under half of the deficit traces to unresolved V genes, and the cause of the others is not known. For V, J and clone size, that table is used; D and trimming come from the DNA. Here the sample has about 63,000 clones; 79% occur a single time. The ten largest account for about 31% of the sample.

Collaborating institutions collected whole blood in K2EDTA tubes following their own protocols. For TCRbeta analysis, collaborators shipped samples in one of three forms: frozen whole blood, isolated PBMCs, or DNA extracted from either of those sample types. A word on this clone: Its antigen is not yet known. No much larger clone exists at a distance of one base, and base qualities are not known.

Specimen: peripheral blood. The sequence derives from a human donor in a cohort sampled during active COVID-19. This chain is built from TRBV14 and TRBJ1-6, and perhaps TRBD1 as D gene, on 6 matching bases. The CDR3 here reads CASSQDTGSLNSPLHF. The sequence in DNA is TGTGCCAGCAGCCAAGATACAGGGTCCCTAAATTCACCCCTCCACTTT.